The sequence of this T cell receptor (beta chain) was determined in a study of a mutant IDH1 vaccine in newly diagnosed glioma. As regards this clone: Its antigen is not identified.

Method: immunoSEQ multiplex PCR; TCRdb's copy keeps in-frame clones and lacks some. Here the sample spans 9,500 to 12,000 clones, approximately 88% being singletons. From germline, CDR1 is SGHKS and CDR2 YYEKEE (reference sequence). V lost 4 bases to trimming and J lost 4 bases, with 9 bases between them. The CDR3 length is 13 residues. Time point defined: week 23, last vaccination. Doses of 300 ug of mutant IDH1 20-mer peptide were given with topical imiquimod. The chain joins TRBV5-5 to TRBJ1-3; D unresolved. The TCR originated in a woman aged 40 to 50 with glioma. Some clones in this sample may be carry-over from other donors' samples. The sequencing used PBMCs, collected from a glioma patient whose treatment included an IDH1 peptide vaccine. The DNA for the CDR3 is TGTGCCAGCAGCCTTGAGATGGGAAACACCATATATTTT. Protein product: CASSLEMGNTIYF. The full variable domain, rest sourced from reference TRBV5-5 and TRBJ1-3, is DAGVTQSPTHLIKTRGQQVTLRCSPISGHKSVSWYQQVLGQGPQFIFQYYEKEERGRGNFPDRFSARQFPNYSSELNVNALLLGDSALYLCASSLEMGNTIYFGEGSWLTVV.